The 21 T cell receptor beta chains below were found in one sample sequenced in a study of blood T cell repertoires in COVID-19 (dated by TCRdb to the early 2020s). The method was the immunoSEQ multiplex PCR assay. In TCRdb, the immuneACCESS table is reduced to in-frame sequences with V and J assigned. These tables do not hold every clone; where another copy was compared, an unresolved V gene accounts for under half, and the others remain unexplained. The sample contains roughly 62,000 clones, under 80% of them found a single time. 18% of the sample is taken by the ten largest. The sequenced sample was peripheral blood. These receptors were collected from a man aged 55 to 70 with acute or convalescent COVID-19.

The V call is TRBV2, the J call TRBJ1-1, with D uncertain. This CDR3 contains 14 residues. The V end was cut by 6 bases, the J end by 8 bases, with 19 bases between. Germline CDR1 and CDR2: SNHLY and FYNNEI. The CDR3 sequence is CASRNYVQGGEAFF. The CDR3 coding sequence is TGTGCCAGCAGAAACTACGTCCAAGGCGGGGAAGCTTTCTTT.

The CDR3 sequence: CASSYTGVEQYF. The CDR3 DNA follows: TGTGCCAGCAGTTACACGGGAGTCGAGCAGTACTTC. The V and J genes are TRBV6-2 or TRBV6-3 and TRBJ2-7; TRBD2 might be the D (6 bases). This CDR3 is built from 12 residues. Germline CDR1 and CDR2: MNHEY and SVGEGT. Between the trimmed V and J ends, which lost 2 bases and 6 bases, there was a span of 8 bases.

V gene TRBV6-5 combines with J gene TRBJ1-1; possibly TRBD1 for D (5 bases). V lost 2 bases and J 2 bases, leaving 6 bases between the germline ends. The CDR3 length is 13 residues. The V gene's germline CDR1 is MNHEY and CDR2 SVGAGI. The CDR3 is CASSYGHNTEAFF. The CDR3 DNA is TGTGCCAGCAGTTACGGACACAACACTGAAGCTTTCTTT.

The V and J genes are TRBV5-1 and TRBJ2-2, with D possibly being TRBD1 (5 bases). Germline assignment: CDR1 SGHRS and CDR2 YFSETQ. Trimming left V 3 bases short and J 7 bases short, with 16 bases between. The CDR3 is 15 residues long. CDR3 bases: TGCGCCAGCAGCTCCACGACAGTGGTTAACGGGGAGCTGTTTTTT. Residues: CASSSTTVVNGELFF.

This sequence joins TRBV28 and TRBJ2-1; D unresolved. CDR1 is MDHEN, CDR2 SYDVKM, per germline. This CDR3 spans 14 amino acids. Trimming shortened V by 7 bases and J by 0 bases, and 10 bases separated the two germline ends. The CDR3 reads CASMGSSSYNEQFF. The CDR3 nucleotides read TGTGCCAGCATGGGCAGTAGCTCCTACAATGAGCAGTTCTTC.

This clone has a single count. The DNA of the CDR3 is TGCAGCGCACGGACAGGGGATGGCTACACCTTC. Amino acid sequence: CSARTGDGYTF. The chain joins TRBV29-1 to TRBJ1-2; 9 positions match TRBD1. Germline CDR1 is SQVTM and CDR2 is ANQGSEA. The V gene end was trimmed by 7 bases and the J gene end by 6 bases; junction bases not matched to a gene: 3. The CDR3 contains 11 residues. Filled out from reference TRBV29-1 and TRBJ1-2, the complete variable domain reads SAVISQKPSRDICQRGTSLTIQCQVDSQVTMMFWYRQQPGQSLTLIATANQGSEATYESGFVIDKFPISRPNLTFSTLTVSNMSPEDSSIYLCSARTGDGYTFGSGTRLTVV.

V gene TRBV5-1 combines with J gene TRBJ1-5, with D perhaps TRBD1 (5 bases). Looked up from germline, CDR1 is SGHRS and CDR2 is YFSETQ. The ends were cut back, 0 bases at V and 8 bases at J, with 12 bases in the middle. This CDR3 has 14 residues. CDR3 in amino acids: CASSLGGGREPQHF. CDR3 bases: TGCGCCAGCAGCTTGGGGGGCGGCCGGGAGCCCCAGCATTTT.

The chain carries TRBV4-1 and TRBJ2-1; weak D call: TRBD2 (6 bases). The V gene's germline CDR1 is MGHRA and CDR2 YSYEKL. The CDR3 length is 15 residues. V shed 0 bases and J shed 4 bases, with 10 bases lying between them. DNA for the CDR3: TGCGCCAGCAGCCAAGATGAGCGGGCGTACAATGAGCAGTTCTTC. This encodes CASSQDERAYNEQFF.

The CDR3 protein is CASSLWAGPETQYF. DNA for the CDR3: TGTGCCAGCAGCTTATGGGCTGGGCCAGAGACCCAGTACTTC. The V call is TRBV7-9, the J call TRBJ2-5; D uncertain. In germline, CDR1 is SEHNR, CDR2 FQNEAQ (reference sequence). The CDR3 consists of 14 residues. Trimming stripped 2 bases from V and 4 bases from J, with 11 bases between.

This sequence joins TRBV28 and TRBJ1-1; D remains ambiguous. The CDR3 consists of 15 residues. In germline, CDR1 is MDHEN, CDR2 SYDVKM. Trimming removed 3 bases at V and 6 bases at J, with 17 bases between. This chain's CDR3 is CASSLGGPQVAEAFF. The DNA for the CDR3 is TGTGCCAGCAGTTTGGGCGGGCCCCAAGTCGCTGAAGCTTTCTTT.

This chain links TRBV11-3 with TRBJ1-6, with D perhaps matching TRBD1 (5 bases). Trimming removed 3 bases at V and 10 bases at J, with 19 bases between. The CDR3 sequence is 16 residues long. Germline-derived CDR1 and CDR2 are SGHNT and YENEEA. CDR3: CASSFSRGGLGSPLHF. The CDR3 DNA reads TGTGCCAGCAGCTTCTCCCGGGGGGGGTTGGGCTCACCCCTCCACTTT.

The J gene is TRBJ1-1, the V gene TRBV10-1, with TRBD1 identical over 9 bases. The CDR3 is 13 amino acids. V shed 6 bases and J 11 bases; nucleotides not matched to a gene: 10. CDR1 is WNHNN, CDR2 SYGVQD, per germline (reference sequence). The CDR3 nucleotides are TGCGCCAGCAGAGCCCCGGGACAGGGACGGGCTTTCTTT. Protein: CASRAPGQGRAFF.

There are a few counts of this clone. This chain joins TRBV3-1 (or the pseudogene TRBV3-2) and TRBJ1-5; 7 bases are shared with TRBD1. Trimming took 4 bases from V and 3 from J; bases not matched to a gene: 6. Germline values: CDR1 LGHDT, CDR2 YNNKEL (reference sequence). The length of the CDR3 is 15 residues. The CDR3 region has the DNA TGTGCCAGCAGCCCCCGGGGACAGCTCAATCAGCCCCAGCATTTT. Translated: CASSPRGQLNQPQHF.

The chain carries TRBV15 and TRBJ1-3, with a tentative D call TRBD1 (6 bases). V was pared by 4 bases and J by 4 bases, with 8 bases between. The CDR3 covers 13 residues. From germline, CDR1 is LNHNV and CDR2 YYDKDF (reference sequence). In DNA, the CDR3 is TGTGCCACCAGCACCGGGACAGGAAACACCATATATTTT. It is translated as CATSTGTGNTIYF.

V usage is TRBV28 and J usage is TRBJ1-6, with D possibly TRBD1 on 6 matching bases. V dropped 2 bases and J dropped 8 bases, with 13 bases sitting between them. The CDR3 totals 15 residues. Germline-derived CDR1 and CDR2 are MDHEN and SYDVKM. CDR3 nucleotides: TGTGCCAGCAGTTTAGTAGCGGGGGCGGATTCACCCCTCCACTTT. It yields the protein CASSLVAGADSPLHF.

J is TRBJ2-1 and V is TRBV4-1, with a tentative D call TRBD2 (5 bases). The CDR3 loop spans 15 amino acids. Germline V gene data show CDR1 as MGHRA and CDR2 as YSYEKL. Trimming took 0 bases from V and 4 from J, leaving 10 bases between them. The CDR3 coding sequence is TGCGCCAGCAGCCAAGAGGGGAGTGGGTACAATGAGCAGTTCTTC. Encoded protein: CASSQEGSGYNEQFF.

The chain is built from TRBV11-2 and TRBJ2-3, with 8 bases lining up with TRBD1. The trim removed 7 bases at V and 4 bases at J, leaving 10 bases unmatched. CDR1 is SGHAT and CDR2 is FQNNGV in the germline V gene. The CDR3 has 15 residues. CDR3: CASTRSRGRADTQYF. DNA of the CDR3: TGTGCCAGCACGCGAAGCAGGGGGCGCGCAGATACGCAGTATTTT.

The chain combines TRBV7-9 with TRBJ2-1; D is perhaps TRBD2 (5 bases). The CDR3 sequence is 15 residues long. Germline CDR1 is SEHNR and CDR2 is FQNEAQ (reference sequence). The V gene lost 2 bases and the J gene lost 0 bases, with 8 bases spanning the gap. The CDR3 sequence: CASSLSGSSYNEQFF. DNA for the CDR3: TGTGCCAGCAGCTTAAGTGGGAGCTCCTACAATGAGCAGTTCTTC.

The V gene is TRBV7-2, the J gene TRBJ2-3; D gene ambiguous. The CDR3 totals 11 residues. Between the trimmed V and J ends, which lost 5 bases and 6 bases, there was a span of 6 bases. Germline assignment: CDR1 SGHTA and CDR2 FQGNSA. CDR3 loop: CASSPLDTQYF. Here the CDR3 DNA reads TGTGCCAGCAGCCCTCTGGATACGCAGTATTTT.

This clone occurred a few times. The rearrangement uses TRBV3-1 (or the pseudogene TRBV3-2) and TRBJ1-3; a weak D match, TRBD1 (5 bases). Germline loops: CDR1 LGHDT, CDR2 YNNKEL (reference sequence). The CDR3 has 15 amino acids. The V gene lost 0 bases and the J gene lost 1 base, with 7 bases spanning the gap. CDR3 loop: CASSQEGGSGNTIYF. For the CDR3, the DNA is TGTGCCAGCAGCCAAGAGGGGGGGTCTGGAAACACCATATATTTT.

This sequence joins TRBV9 and TRBJ2-3; 14 bases are a match to TRBD2. This CDR3 contains 16 residues. Germline V gene lookup returns CDR1 SGDLS and CDR2 YYNGEE. The V and J ends lost 2 bases and 2 bases, in that order; junction bases with no gene match: 1. The CDR3 DNA is TGTGCCAGCAGCGTGGGACTAGCGGGAGACACAGATACGCAGTATTTT. This encodes CASSVGLAGDTDTQYF. The full variable domain, completed using reference TRBV9 and TRBJ2-3, is DSGVTQTPKHLITATGQRVTLRCSPRSGDLSVYWYQQSLDQGLQFLIQYYNGEERAKGNILERFSAQQFPDLHSELNLSSLELGDSALYFCASSVGLAGDTDTQYFGPGTRLTVL.